Shown below are 10 T cell receptor beta chains from a single sample sequenced in a study of cytomegalovirus exposure and HLA in healthy donors. Both 60 Vbeta primers and 13 Jbeta primers went into the PCR. Some clones are missing from TCRdb's copy, which holds only in-frame ones; the method was immunoSEQ multiplex PCR. Among 150,000 to 200,000 clones listed, 65% to 85% were seen once. The sequenced material came from PBMCs. These receptor sequences come from a woman aged 45-60 years in good health and CMV-seropositive.

This rearrangement joins TRBV5-1 to TRBJ1-1; 8 bases align to TRBD1. V trimming: 3 bases; J trimming: 1 base; junction bases outside the gene matches: 2. The germline CDR1 and CDR2 sequences are SGHRS and YFSETQ. The CDR3 has 14 residues. The CDR3 DNA follows: TGCGCCAGCAGCTCCAGGGGGCCGAACACTGAAGCTTTCTTT. Its translation: CASSSRGPNTEAFF.

J is TRBJ2-2 and V is TRBV2; TRBD1 matches 11 bases. This CDR3 is built from 15 residues. Germline V gene sequence: CDR1 SNHLY, CDR2 FYNNEI. V lost 6 bases, J lost 1 base, and 1 base stayed unmatched. This CDR3 reads CASSGTGGNTGELFF. The DNA for the CDR3 is TGTGCCAGCAGCGGGACAGGGGGGAACACCGGGGAGCTGTTTTTT.

J is TRBJ2-7 and V is TRBV7-2, with D possibly TRBD2 on 5 matching bases. The V and J ends lost 1 base and 2 bases respectively, with 12 bases between them. There are 15 residues in the CDR3. Looked up from germline, CDR1 is SGHTA and CDR2 is FQGNSA. The CDR3 nucleotides read TGTGCCAGCAGCTTAGGTCCCGGGGAGCCCTACGAGCAGTACTTC. Its translation is CASSLGPGEPYEQYF.

This sequence joins TRBV4-1 and TRBJ2-3; TRBD1 agrees at 8 bases. Germline V CDR1 and CDR2: MGHRA, YSYEKL. The CDR3 extends over 15 amino acids. V lost 2 bases, J lost 4 bases, and 5 bases stayed unmatched. CDR3 amino acids: CASSQRDRIPDTQYF. The CDR3 DNA reads as TGCGCCAGCAGCCAAAGGGACAGGATACCAGATACGCAGTATTTT.

This clone was seen a handful of times. The CDR3 DNA is TGTGCCAGCTCACGGGCTAGCAATGAAAAACTGTTTTTT. This gives the protein CASSRASNEKLFF. V usage is TRBV18 and J usage is TRBJ1-4; D remains ambiguous. Germline V gene lookup returns CDR1 KGHSH and CDR2 LQKENI. The V and J ends lost 4 bases and 5 bases respectively, with 8 bases between them. This CDR3 has 13 residues.

This clone was detected only a few times. V usage is TRBV4-1 and J usage is TRBJ1-2, with no clear D. Per germline, CDR1 MGHRA and CDR2 YSYEKL. The CDR3 is 16 residues long. V lost 3 bases, J lost 8 bases, and 22 bases lay in between. The CDR3 DNA follows: TGCGCCAGCAGCCAGGAGTTTCTTCTTGTCAATCGGGGCTACACCTTC. Protein: CASSQEFLLVNRGYTF.

The gene calls are TRBV18 and TRBJ2-2; 7 nucleotides align to TRBD2. The CDR3 consists of 15 residues. Losses at the gene ends were 5 bases for V and 6 bases for J; bases not matched to a gene: 9. CDR1 and CDR2 from the germline V gene are KGHSH and LQKENI. The DNA of the CDR3 is TGTGCCAGCTCATCCCTGGCGGGGGACGCCGGGGAGCTGTTTTTT. Translated: CASSSLAGDAGELFF.

The V call is TRBV7-8, the J call TRBJ2-5; 9 bases are a match to TRBD1. The CDR3 is 15 residues long. The V gene end was trimmed by 1 base and the J gene end by 2 bases; junction bases not matched to a gene: 2. CDR1 SGHVS and CDR2 FQNEAQ come from the germline V gene. CDR3 residues: CASSLGTGDQETQYF. The DNA for the CDR3 is TGTGCCAGCAGCTTAGGGACAGGGGATCAAGAGACCCAGTACTTC.

The chain has TRBV29-1 and TRBJ2-5; the D gene is possibly TRBD2 (7 bases). The CDR3 sequence is 12 residues long. CDR1 SQVTM and CDR2 ANQGSEA come from the germline V gene. V lost 7 bases and J 1 base, leaving 10 bases between the germline ends. The CDR3: CSGGGFQETQYF. In DNA, the CDR3 is TGCAGCGGGGGGGGCTTCCAAGAGACCCAGTACTTC.

V and J are TRBV2 and TRBJ2-1; the match to TRBD2 covers 14 bases. This CDR3 comprises 14 residues. Losses at the gene ends were 3 bases for V and 9 bases for J; bases not matched to a gene: 1. Germline values: CDR1 SNHLY, CDR2 FYNNEI. The CDR3 nucleotides are TGTGCCAGCAGTGAGACTAGCGGGGGGGTTGAGCAGTTCTTC. Its translation is CASSETSGGVEQFF.